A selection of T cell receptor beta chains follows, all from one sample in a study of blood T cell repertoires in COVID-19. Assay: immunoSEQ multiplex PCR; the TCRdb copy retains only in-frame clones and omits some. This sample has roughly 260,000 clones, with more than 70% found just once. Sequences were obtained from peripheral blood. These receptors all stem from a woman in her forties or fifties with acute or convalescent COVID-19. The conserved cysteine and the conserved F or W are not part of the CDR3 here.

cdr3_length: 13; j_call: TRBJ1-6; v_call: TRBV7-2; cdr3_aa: ASSPQGQGDSPLH
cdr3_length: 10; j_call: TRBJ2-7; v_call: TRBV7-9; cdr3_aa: ASSLSGGVQY
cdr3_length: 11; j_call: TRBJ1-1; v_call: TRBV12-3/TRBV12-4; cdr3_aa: ASSWTGNTEAF
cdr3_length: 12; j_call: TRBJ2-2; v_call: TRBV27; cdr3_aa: ASSHYQGTGELF
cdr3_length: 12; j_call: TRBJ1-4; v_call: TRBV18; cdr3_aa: ASSPIGAGGKLF
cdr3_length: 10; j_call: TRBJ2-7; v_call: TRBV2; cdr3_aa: ASSPTGNEQY
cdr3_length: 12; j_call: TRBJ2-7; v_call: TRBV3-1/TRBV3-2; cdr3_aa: ASSQLGQGYEQY
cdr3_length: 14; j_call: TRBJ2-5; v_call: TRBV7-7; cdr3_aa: ASSLEGWTGQETQY
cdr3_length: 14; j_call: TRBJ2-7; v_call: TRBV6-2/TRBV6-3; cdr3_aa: ASSYSKKRGTYEQY
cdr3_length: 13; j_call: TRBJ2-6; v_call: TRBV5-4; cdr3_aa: ASSLHSSGANVLT
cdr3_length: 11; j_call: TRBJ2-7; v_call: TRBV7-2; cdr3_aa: ASSRSQGYEQY
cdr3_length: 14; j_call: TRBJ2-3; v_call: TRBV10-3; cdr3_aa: AIRDPGSDATDTQY
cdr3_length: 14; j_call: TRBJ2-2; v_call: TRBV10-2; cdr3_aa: ASSSSGRSNTGELF
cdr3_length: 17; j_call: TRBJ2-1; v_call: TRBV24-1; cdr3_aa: ATSDSGFKREGLNNEQF
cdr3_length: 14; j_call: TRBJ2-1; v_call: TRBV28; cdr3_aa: ASRSRDSRNRNEQF
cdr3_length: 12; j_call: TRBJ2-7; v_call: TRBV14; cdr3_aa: ASSVRTGRYEQY
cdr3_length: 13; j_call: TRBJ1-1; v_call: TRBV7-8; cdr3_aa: ASSLAGQGSTEAF
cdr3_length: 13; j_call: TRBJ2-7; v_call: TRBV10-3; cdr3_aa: AISGGLQSSYEQY
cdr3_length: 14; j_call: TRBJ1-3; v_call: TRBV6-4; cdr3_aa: ASSEGQVGSGNTIY
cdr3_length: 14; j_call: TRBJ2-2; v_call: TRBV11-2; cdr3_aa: ASTTGDRGLTGELF
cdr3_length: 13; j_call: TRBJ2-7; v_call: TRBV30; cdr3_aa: AWSKQGSYSYEQY
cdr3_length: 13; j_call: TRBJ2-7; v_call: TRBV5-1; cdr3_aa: ASSRGGQVVYEQY
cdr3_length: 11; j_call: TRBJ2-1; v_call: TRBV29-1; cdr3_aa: SVEGSSRNEQF
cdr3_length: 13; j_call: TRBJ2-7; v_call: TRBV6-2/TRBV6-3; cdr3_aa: ASSYGSGRAYEQY
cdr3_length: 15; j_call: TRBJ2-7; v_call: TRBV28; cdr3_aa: ASSLEGGLAGGYEQY
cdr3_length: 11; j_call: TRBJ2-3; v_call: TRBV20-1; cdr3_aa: SASQARTDTQY
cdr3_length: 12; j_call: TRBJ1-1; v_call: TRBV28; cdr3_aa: ASSPFEDSLEAF
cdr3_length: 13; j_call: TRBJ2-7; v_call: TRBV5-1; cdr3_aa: ASSLALAGTYEQY
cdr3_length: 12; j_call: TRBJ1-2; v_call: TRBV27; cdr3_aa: ASSLTGRYYGYT
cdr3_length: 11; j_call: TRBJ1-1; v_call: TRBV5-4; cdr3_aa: ASSPEEGTEAF